This TCR beta chain was captured by sequencing in a study of blood T cell repertoires in COVID-19. Across the study: Sources were T cells, B-cell-depleted T cells, or PBMCs; the material itself was cDNA or gDNA.

The CDR3 extends over 14 amino acids. CDR1 and CDR2 from the germline V gene are SGHAT and FQNNGV. V was cut by 4 bases and J by 1 base, with 10 bases left in between. This clone was detected only once. As originally analysed: Reference gene primer amplification gave nucleated cell count estimates. Here immunoSEQ multiplex PCR was the method, and the copy in TCRdb shows in-frame clones only, minus some. That table is the source of V, J and clone size, and D and trimming were worked out from the DNA. The profile covers approximately 470,000 clones, with about 90% appearing a single time and 0.7% taken by the ten largest. The cohort comprised adults aged roughly 18 to 95 years residing in under 30 US areas.

The sample taken for sequencing was PBMCs or T cells enriched from blood (not recorded which). The rearrangement joins TRBV11-2 to TRBJ1-1; tentative D call: TRBD1 (5 bases). The clonotype comes from a woman younger than 30 who had recovered from COVID-19. CDR3 nucleotide sequence: TGTGCCAGCAGCTCTTTGACAGCGAACACTGAAGCTTTCTTT. Translation: CASSSLTANTEAFF.